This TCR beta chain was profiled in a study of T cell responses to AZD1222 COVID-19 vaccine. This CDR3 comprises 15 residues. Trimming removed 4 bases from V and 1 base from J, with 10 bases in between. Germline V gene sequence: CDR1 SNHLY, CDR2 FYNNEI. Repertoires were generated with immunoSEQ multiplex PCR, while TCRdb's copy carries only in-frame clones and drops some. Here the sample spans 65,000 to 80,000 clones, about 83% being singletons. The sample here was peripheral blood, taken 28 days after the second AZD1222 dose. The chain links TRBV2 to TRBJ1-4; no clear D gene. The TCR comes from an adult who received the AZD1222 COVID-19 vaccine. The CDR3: CASSARLGTNEKLFF. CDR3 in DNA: TGTGCCAGCAGTGCTCGGTTAGGAACTAATGAAAAACTGTTTTTT.